The 18 T cell receptor beta chains reported below all come from one sample, sequenced in a study of read filtering for tumor transcriptome and immune sequencing. From approximately 400 ng of RNA, a library with molecular barcoded alpha/delta and beta/gamma adaptors was made. TCRdb reprocessed the reads via MiXCR and lists one record per CDR3 protein. Among 40,000 or so distinct CDR3 sequences listed, approximately 15% were seen once. Sequencing was done on a sample of a population of CD138-negative cells sorted from bone marrow. All receptors derive from a donor aged 40 or over with multiple myeloma.

This clonotype appeared many times. The chain combines TRBV5-1 with TRBJ1-1; TRBD1 matches 11 bases. Trimming cost V 5 bases and J 4 bases; bases outside gene matches: 4. Germline V gives CDR1 SGHRS, CDR2 YFSETQ. The CDR3 runs to 14 residues. CDR3 sequence reads: CASRSGTGGTEAFF. CDR3 DNA sequence: TGCGCCAGCAGATCCGGGACAGGGGGCACTGAAGCTTTCTTT.

This clonotype was found many times. CDR3 region: CSARFAGAGELFF. The CDR3 nucleotides are TGCAGTGCTAGATTTGCGGGGGCCGGGGAGCTGTTTTTT. The V and J genes are TRBV20-1 and TRBJ2-2; 7 nucleotides align to TRBD2. V gave up 2 bases and J gave up 6 bases; unmatched junction bases: 3. The CDR3 sequence is 13 residues long. Germline CDR1 DFQATT, CDR2 SNEGSKA (reference sequence).

The chain employs TRBV12-3 or TRBV12-4 and TRBJ1-6; no clear D. V dropped 6 bases and J dropped 5 bases, with 11 bases sitting between them. This CDR3 spans 14 amino acids. The CDR3 DNA is TGTGCCAGCAGAAGAAACCCCCATAATTCACCCCTCCACTTT. Its protein is CASRRNPHNSPLHF.

This clonotype was recorded many times. V and J are TRBV5-1 and TRBJ2-2; a possible D gene is TRBD1 (6 bases). This CDR3 is built from 16 residues. CDR1 is SGHRS, CDR2 YFSETQ, per germline. Trimming cost V 4 bases and J 0 bases, with 13 bases left between them. The CDR3 is CASSKGQPTNTGELFF. CDR3 DNA sequence: TGCGCCAGCAGCAAAGGACAGCCTACGAACACCGGGGAGCTGTTTTTT.

This clonotype showed up just a few times. A much larger clone sits a single nucleotide away, making a read error possible. The J gene is TRBJ2-1, the V gene TRBV29-1; weak D call: TRBD2 (6 bases). The V gene's germline CDR1 is SQVTM and CDR2 ANQGSEA. The CDR3 runs to 12 residues. The CDR3 DNA is TGCAGCGGCGGGGAGCCCCTCAATGGGCAGTTCTTC. As protein: CSGGEPLNGQFF.

This clonotype is medium-sized. The rearrangement links TRBV29-1 to TRBJ2-1, with no clear D. CDR1 is SQVTM and CDR2 is ANQGSEA in the germline V gene. The CDR3 runs to 9 residues. The V end was cut by 3 bases, the J end by 9 bases, with 3 bases between. CDR3 sequence reads: CSVDREQFF. In DNA form, the CDR3 reads TGCAGCGTTGATCGTGAGCAGTTCTTC.

For this clonotype: A read error is possible here, since a much larger clone lies one base away. This chain links TRBV2 with TRBJ2-7, with D perhaps assigned TRBD1 or TRBD2 (5 bases each). V was shortened by 5 bases and J by 4 bases, with 15 bases between the two germline ends. This CDR3 spans 14 amino acids. Germline loops: CDR1 SNHLY, CDR2 FYNNEI. The CDR3 coding sequence is TGTGCCAGCAGTCCGGGGCAAAGTGGGTACGAGCAGTACTTC. Its protein is CASSPGQSGYEQYF.

This clonotype has at least ten counts. The V gene is TRBV20-1, the J gene TRBJ2-3; the match to TRBD2 covers 10 bases. The CDR3 consists of 17 residues. V gave up 6 bases and J gave up 1 base; unmatched junction bases: 13. Germline CDR1 and CDR2: DFQATT and SNEGSKA (reference sequence). The DNA of the CDR3 is TGCAGTGCGCTTGACCGGACTAGCGGAGTCCGCACAGATACGCAGTATTTT. Translated, it gives CSALDRTSGVRTDTQYF.

About this clonotype: A clone one base away is much larger, so this may be a read error. J is TRBJ1-1 and V is TRBV3-1, with D tentatively TRBD1 (6 bases). Germline V gene data show CDR1 as LGHDT and CDR2 as YNNKEL (reference sequence). CDR3 length: 13 residues. CDR3 nucleotides: TGTGCCAGCAGCCCCCGACAGGCAACTGAAGCTTCCTTT. Amino acid sequence: CASSPRQATEASF.

This clonotype was seen repeatedly, ten times or more. The chain couples TRBV11-2 to TRBJ1-1; TRBD1 agrees at 8 bases. This CDR3 region has 18 residues. The J segment lost 3 bases and the V segment lost 2 bases, leaving 14 bases of the junction unmatched. Germline loops: CDR1 SGHAT, CDR2 FQNNGV. The CDR3 region is CASSLYRQGRGSDTEAFF. CDR3 DNA: TGTGCCAGCAGCTTATACCGACAGGGGCGGGGTTCGGACACTGAAGCTTTCTTT.

This clonotype was seen at least ten times. The chain joins TRBV5-1 to TRBJ1-1, with D perhaps TRBD1 (5 bases). The ends were cut back, 4 bases at V and 1 base at J, with 11 bases in the middle. CDR1 is SGHRS and CDR2 is YFSETQ in the germline V gene. The CDR3 spans 14 residues. CDR3 residues: CASSRFGQNTEAFF. CDR3 sequence (DNA): TGCGCCAGCAGCCGCTTTGGACAGAACACTGAAGCTTTCTTT. Full variable domain (rest looked up from reference TRBV5-1 and TRBJ1-1): KAGVTQTPRYLIKTRGQQVTLSCSPISGHRSVSWYQQTPGQGLQFLFEYFSETQRNKGNFPGRFSGRQFSNSRSEMNVSTLELGDSALYLCASSRFGQNTEAFFGQGTRLTVV.

At least ten counts were recorded for this clonotype. This chain links TRBV10-2 with TRBJ2-7; TRBD1 matches at 7 bases. CDR1 is WSHSY, CDR2 SAAADI, per germline. The CDR3 sequence is 14 residues long. Trimming took 10 bases from V and 0 from J; bases not matched to a gene: 9. This chain's CDR3 is CATKRSGGSYEQYF. CDR3 coding DNA: TGCGCCACCAAGCGGTCAGGGGGCTCCTACGAGCAGTACTTC.

This clonotype was recorded many times. The gene calls are TRBV6-2 or TRBV6-3 and TRBJ1-5; D is uncertain. Germline loops: CDR1 MNHEY, CDR2 SVGEGT. The CDR3 spans 14 residues. Trimming shortened V by 5 bases and J by 3 bases, and 11 bases separated the two germline ends. The CDR3, as DNA: TGTGCCAGCAGTCCCCGACGGGACAATCAGCCCCAGCATTTT. Its protein is CASSPRRDNQPQHF.

Concerning this clonotype itself: The CDR3 does not close with the conserved phenylalanine or tryptophan, likely indicating a read error. The DNA is left out, because the CDR3 cannot be placed on it with certainty; the CDR3 is given as TCRdb lists it. The chain joins TRBV5-1 to TRBJ2-1. Germline V CDR1 and CDR2: SGHRS, YFSETQ. From its first to its last residue, the CDR3 has 13 amino acids. CDR3 amino acids: CASSLVQNNEQLY.

This clonotype was seen repeatedly, ten times or more. The V call is TRBV3-1, the J call TRBJ1-1; 10 bases line up with TRBD1. V trimming: 4 bases; J trimming: 7 bases; junction bases outside the gene matches: 3. Germline V gene sequence: CDR1 LGHDT, CDR2 YNNKEL (reference sequence). This CDR3 spans 13 amino acids. The CDR3 is CASSLGTGDEAFF. The CDR3 DNA follows: TGTGCCAGCAGCCTTGGGACAGGGGATGAAGCTTTCTTT.

There are many counts of this clonotype. This chain connects TRBV5-1 to TRBJ1-1, with unresolved D. The CDR3 runs to 14 residues. V gave up 2 bases and J gave up 5 bases, with 13 bases separating them. Germline values: CDR1 SGHRS, CDR2 YFSETQ. CDR3 sequence: CASSFLVESTEAFF. The CDR3 bases are TGCGCCAGCAGCTTTCTGGTCGAATCAACTGAAGCTTTCTTT.

This clonotype was detected many times. The V gene is TRBV29-1, the J gene TRBJ1-1, with a tentative D call TRBD1 (5 bases). V lost 6 bases, J lost 1 base, and 12 bases lay in between. Germline V gene sequence: CDR1 SQVTM, CDR2 ANQGSEA. This CDR3 comprises 13 residues. The CDR3 DNA sequence: TGCAGCGTCACGGGACTCTCGAACACTGAAGCTTTCTTT. Encoded protein: CSVTGLSNTEAFF.

This clonotype was detected ten times or more. A much larger clone sits a single nucleotide away, making a read error possible. V gene TRBV12-3 or TRBV12-4 combines with J gene TRBJ2-7, with TRBD1 matching 7 bases. J lost 7 bases, V lost 6 bases, and 15 bases had no gene match. This CDR3 has 15 amino acids. The CDR3 DNA reads as TGTGCCAGCAGCACCCACGGGACAGATACTCGGGAGCAGTACTTC. Translated: CASSTHGTDTREQYF.